The 14 T cell receptor beta chains below were found in one sample sequenced in a study of T-cell memory formation after mild COVID-19. MiXCR, applied by TCRdb to the 5' RACE reads, yields one record per CDR3 protein. The table includes 250,000 to 300,000 distinct CDR3 sequences, 15% to 20% detected once. The sequenced sample was PBMCs or a T cell subset sorted from them (not recorded which). The receptors here all came from a young man who had mild COVID-19 (a few samples of this study predate the infection). Cell type and time point are not known.

This clonotype was observed a few times. The rearrangement links TRBV11-2 to TRBJ1-4; weak D call: TRBD1 (6 bases). The CDR3 contains 15 residues. Germline CDR1 reads SGHAT; CDR2 reads FQNNGV. Deletions cut 5 bases from V and 0 bases from J, with 10 bases between. DNA of the CDR3: TGTGCCAGCAGCGGAGGGGGTCCAACTAATGAAAAACTGTTTTTT. This encodes CASSGGGPTNEKLFF.

This CDR3 reads CASSYGPGAETQYF. In DNA, the CDR3 is TGTGCCAGCAGCTACGGACCGGGGGCAGAGACCCAGTACTTC. The chain couples TRBV7-8 to TRBJ2-5; D may be TRBD1 or TRBD2 (6 bases each). Trimming stripped 4 bases from V and 4 bases from J, with 13 bases between. Per the germline V gene, CDR1 is SGHVS and CDR2 is FQNEAQ. This CDR3 comprises 14 residues.

At least ten counts were recorded for this clonotype. The chain recombines TRBV5-1 with TRBJ1-1; possible D gene TRBD1, 5 bases. Looked up from germline, CDR1 is SGHRS and CDR2 is YFSETQ. This CDR3 is built from 15 residues. V was shortened by 0 bases and J by 4 bases, with 13 bases between the two germline ends. CDR3 sequence reads: CASSLDLRVGTEAFF. In DNA form, the CDR3 reads TGCGCCAGCAGCTTGGACCTCAGGGTCGGCACTGAAGCTTTCTTT.

This clonotype was found once. The CDR3 sequence: CASSQSGRNSNQPQHF. In nucleotides, the CDR3 is TGTGCCAGCAGCCAATCTGGAAGAAATAGCAATCAGCCCCAGCATTTT. This chain links TRBV16 with TRBJ1-5; D uncertain. Germline loops: CDR1 KGHSY, CDR2 FQNENV. V lost 0 bases, J lost 0 bases, and 9 bases lay in between. The CDR3 runs 16 residues.

The sample holds a few counts of this clonotype. V and J are TRBV3-1 and TRBJ1-5; 10 nucleotides align to TRBD1. Germline CDR1 is LGHDT and CDR2 is YNNKEL (reference sequence). The CDR3 sequence is 16 residues long. V gave up 1 base and J gave up 1 base; unmatched junction bases: 1. This CDR3 reads CASSQGTGGSNQPQHF. The DNA for the CDR3 is TGTGCCAGCAGCCAAGGGACAGGGGGGAGCAATCAGCCCCAGCATTTT.

This clonotype has a handful of counts. This chain uses TRBV18 with TRBJ1-2, with TRBD1 identical over 8 bases. Germline trimming cut 8 bases from V and 2 bases from J; bases unmatched to any gene: 4. CDR1 and CDR2 from the germline V gene are KGHSH and LQKENI. The CDR3 is made up of 13 amino acids. The CDR3 is CASTRQGNYGYTF. CDR3 nucleotides: TGTGCCAGCACCCGACAGGGGAACTATGGCTACACCTTC.

This chain uses TRBV18 with TRBJ1-4; tentative D call: TRBD1 (5 bases). CDR1 is KGHSH, CDR2 LQKENI, per germline. The CDR3 is made up of 15 amino acids. The V gene lost 4 bases and the J gene lost 5 bases, with 14 bases spanning the gap. The CDR3 DNA reads as TGTGCCAGCTCACTGTCAGGGTCCATCAATGAAAAACTGTTTTTT. Its translation is CASSLSGSINEKLFF.

This clonotype has more than one count but fewer than ten. V is TRBV7-2 and J is TRBJ2-7; D uncertain. This CDR3 has 14 residues. Trimming left V 1 base short and J 2 bases short, with 9 bases between. Germline CDR1 SGHTA, CDR2 FQGNSA. CDR3 sequence (DNA): TGTGCCAGCAGCTTAGGGGTCGTTCCCTACGAGCAGTACGTC. This gives the protein CASSLGVVPYEQYV.

The rearrangement joins TRBV12-3 or TRBV12-4 to TRBJ1-3; 7 bases fit TRBD1. The CDR3 runs to 17 residues. Trimming at V came to 6 bases and at J to 0 bases, leaving 11 bases not matched to a gene. The CDR3 protein is CASSSSRQGSSGNTIYF. The DNA for the CDR3 is TGTGCCAGCAGCTCCAGTCGACAGGGATCCTCTGGAAACACCATATATTTT.

This clonotype has more than one count but fewer than ten. The genes are TRBV6-6 and TRBJ2-1; D not certain. The CDR3 is made up of 13 amino acids. Germline loops: CDR1 MNHNY, CDR2 SVGAGI (reference sequence). Trimming removed 8 bases at V and 0 bases at J, with 8 bases between. The CDR3 DNA reads TGTGCCAGCGGTCGGAGCTCCTACAATGAGCAGTTCTTC. Its translation is CASGRSSYNEQFF.

There are a few counts of this clonotype. This chain links TRBV12-3 or TRBV12-4 with TRBJ1-2, with D hard to call. The CDR3 has 13 residues. V dropped 3 bases and J dropped 5 bases, with 10 bases sitting between them. The CDR3 loop is CASSLSRVYGYTF. DNA for the CDR3: TGTGCCAGCAGTTTGTCGAGGGTTTATGGCTACACCTTC.

This clonotype appeared a few times. CDR3 region: CASSYSMQGNGYTF. The CDR3 region has the DNA TGTGCCAGCAGTTACTCGATGCAGGGGAATGGCTACACCTTC. V is TRBV6-5 and J is TRBJ1-2, with D perhaps TRBD1 (6 bases). Germline V gene sequence: CDR1 MNHEY, CDR2 SVGAGI. V lost 0 bases, J lost 6 bases, and 11 bases lay in between. CDR3 size: 14 residues.

The V and J genes are TRBV7-6 and TRBJ2-1, with 13 bases aligning to TRBD2. J lost 7 bases, V lost 6 bases, and 6 bases had no gene match. This CDR3 has 15 amino acids. Germline V CDR1 and CDR2: SGHVS, FNYEAQ. DNA of the CDR3: TGTGCCAGCAGACCAGGACTAGCGGGGGCTAATGAGCAGTTCTTC. Protein: CASRPGLAGANEQFF.

The chain joins TRBV2 to TRBJ2-3; D possibly matches TRBD1 or TRBD2 (6 bases each). CDR1 and CDR2 (germline): SNHLY, FYNNEI. The CDR3 totals 17 residues. V was clipped by 6 bases and J by 2 bases, with 21 bases between them. In DNA form, the CDR3 reads TGTGCCAGCAGCTCCAGGTCGCCGGGGGCACTCACAGATACGCAGTATTTT. Residues: CASSSRSPGALTDTQYF.